This T cell receptor beta chain comes out of a study of beta chain features in type 1 diabetes. Since all of the isolated RNA was reverse transcribed, expressed TCRB transcripts were what got sequenced. The protocol was immunoSEQ multiplex PCR, while the TCRdb copy is restricted to in-frame clones and leaves out a portion. The table shows under 950,000 clones, with under 20% occurring only once. Sequencing was performed on naive CD4+ T cells from blood. The receptor comes from a woman between 18 and 29 years old in good health.

CDR3 sequence (DNA): TGTGCCAGCAGCTTTTCAGGGACCTCTTACGAGCAGTACTTC. Amino acid sequence: CASSFSGTSYEQYF. V usage is TRBV5-8 and J usage is TRBJ2-7, with D possibly called TRBD1 or TRBD2 (5 bases each). Deletions cut 2 bases from V and 4 bases from J, with 13 bases between. This CDR3 comprises 14 residues. The germline V gene has CDR1 SGHTS and CDR2 YDEGEE.